Given below is one T cell receptor (beta chain) in context. The data were produced by immunoSEQ multiplex PCR, yet TCRdb's version contains in-frame clones alone and is incomplete. The sample has some 120,000 clones; 92% are singletons. These data are taken from a study of CD4+ T cells in melanoma. The TCR comes from a human donor with melanoma. Material for sequencing was peripheral blood.

For the CDR3, the DNA is TGTGCCAGCAGCTTAGCAGGGGGGACCAACTATGGCTACACCTTC. It encodes CASSLAGGTNYGYTF. This chain connects TRBV7-9 to TRBJ1-2; D perhaps matches TRBD1 (6 bases). With 0 bases removed from V and 2 bases from J, the gap between germline ends came to 10 bases. CDR3 size: 15 residues. Per the germline V gene, CDR1 is SEHNR and CDR2 is FQNEAQ (reference sequence).